The present T cell receptor (beta chain) was sequenced within a study of shared clonotypes between healthy human individuals (dated by TCRdb to about 2020). Study-wide context: The cohort comprised a couple of women and a few men aged 18 to 49 years. Per donor, three plates each were used for CD4 naive and CD4 memory, two for CD8 naive, and one for CD8 memory. Per donor, leukapheresis produced somewhere between about 0.85 and 9.5 billion PBMCs. To increase sequencing depth and limit assay-specific biases, TCR repertoire library preparation and sequencing were carried out by different laboratories using diverse techniques. Blood TCR repertoires of a handful of healthy adults were deeply sequenced to estimate repertoire size and the extent of clonotype sharing between individuals. What the study reported, not specific to this receptor: Sampling was limited to blood, and TCR repertoires in tissue likely differ from TCR repertoires in blood. Roughly 5.2% of naive CD4, around 3.5% of naive CD8, 2.3% of memory CD4, and 0.35% to 0.5% of memory CD8 clonotypes were shared across several donors. Naive subsets generally had larger estimated clonotype richness than memory subsets did. Rarefaction of sorted-subset datasets indicated incomplete sequencing despite the large sequencing depth. Compared with non-shared clonotypes, the clonotypes found in all four sorted-subset donors had higher generation probabilities. Pairwise subsampling led to the expectation that sequencing depth would affect the degree of clonotype sharing among donors. Because the study included only a small number of donors, the genetic and exposure-history diversity represented was limited.

With respect to this clone: Its target antigen remains unknown. No base quality values were provided; no much bigger clone lies one nucleotide off.

Using the deep immunoSEQ assay, multiplex PCR amplified TCR CDR3 regions from genomic DNA. Extracted genomic DNA from each cell subset was spread evenly across all wells of several immunoSEQ 96-well plates, with each plate serving as a replicate. For sorted subsets, each replicate PCR was loaded with roughly 200 ng genomic DNA, equivalent to 25,000 to 35,000 T cell genomes. The purified libraries were quantified using a Qubit 3.0 fluorometer, sized with a Bioanalyzer 2100, and then quantified again using the KAPA Library Quantification kit. A separate single-read 150-cycle Illumina NextSeq 550 flow cell was used to sequence each immunoSEQ 96-well plate. Per the authors' processing: Because the immunoSEQ output held only junctional sequences and lacked quality scores, the filtering could not match the filtering applied to full-length reads. To assign V/J genes and CDR3, sequences were annotated against IMGT germline references using PyIR, a Python wrapper for IgBLAST v1.9. Reads were removed for weak V/J assignments (E-value above 1e-6), missing CDR3, stop codons, out-of-frame junctions, or ambiguous translated residues. V3J clonotypes were defined by identical inferred V gene, J gene, and CDR3 amino acid sequence. The percentage overlap between two repertoires was calculated by dividing the number of shared unique clonotypes by the size of the smaller repertoire. Three approaches were used to assess repertoire richness: RTK rarefaction, the Chao1 estimator, and Recon v2.1 estimates of unobserved clonotypes. For all TCRbeta clonotypes obtained by the gDNA method from a few donors, generation probabilities were computed with OLGA. Here the immuneACCESS table is served through TCRdb, limited to in-frame sequences with V and J called. Missing clones are a known gap in these copies; in checked studies unresolved V genes cover under half, and the rest lacks a known reason. V, J and clone size derive from that table, while D and trimming were established from the DNA sequence. Counted in this sample were some 2,500,000 clones; roughly 93% of them appeared once. The top ten constitute about 0.34% of the sample.

Healthy HIV-negative adults with no recently reported acute infections or vaccinations were included as donors. Only Caucasian adults living in Nashville, Tennessee, USA were represented among the donors. CD4+ T cells were enriched through magnetic negative selection, after which naive cells were positively selected on CD45RA and the remaining negative fraction served as the memory subset. After blood collection by leukapheresis, PBMCs were isolated using Ficoll-Histopaque density gradient centrifugation and then cryopreserved in the vapor phase of liquid nitrogen. Purity and quantity of every magnetically sorted T cell population were checked by analytical flow cytometry. From each sorted fraction, genomic DNA was isolated and quantified by UV absorbance on a Nanodrop 2000c. Between the V and J ends, shortened by 1 base and 1 base respectively, the junction contains 10 bases. As encoded in the germline V gene (reference sequence), CDR1 is SEHNR while CDR2 is FQNEAQ. The CDR3 runs 15 amino acids, cysteine and phenylalanine included. Only the CDR3 part of the read is kept: 45 bases, read in frame from the first base.

The chain links TRBV7-9 with TRBJ2-5; a tentative D match to TRBD2 spans 6 bases. This TCR was sampled from a man aged 18 to 35 in good health. Some clones in this sample may be carry-over from other donors' samples. The specimen sequenced was naive CD4+ T cells from PBMCs. The cell subset or site label here, explained by the study, means: CD45RA+ positively selected. The DNA is TGTGCCAGCAGCTTAGACATAGCGGTCCAAGAGACCCAGTACTTC. Translation gives CASSLDIAVQETQYF.